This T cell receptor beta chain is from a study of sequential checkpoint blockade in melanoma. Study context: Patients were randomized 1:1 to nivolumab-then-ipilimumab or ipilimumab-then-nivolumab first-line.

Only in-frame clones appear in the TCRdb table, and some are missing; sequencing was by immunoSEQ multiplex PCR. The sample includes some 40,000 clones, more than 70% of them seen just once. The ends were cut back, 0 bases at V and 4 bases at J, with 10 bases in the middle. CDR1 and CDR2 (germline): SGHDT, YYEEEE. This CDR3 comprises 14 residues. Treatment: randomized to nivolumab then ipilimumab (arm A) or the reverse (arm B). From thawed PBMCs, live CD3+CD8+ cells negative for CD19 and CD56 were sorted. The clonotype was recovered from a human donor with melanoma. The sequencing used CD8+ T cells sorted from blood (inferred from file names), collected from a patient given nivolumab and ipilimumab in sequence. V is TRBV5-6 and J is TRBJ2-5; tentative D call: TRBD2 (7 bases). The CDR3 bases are TGTGCCAGCAGCTTGGCCGGGGGGCCAGAGACCCAGTACTTC. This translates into CASSLAGGPETQYF.